Given below is one T cell receptor (beta chain) in context. This entry belongs to a study of T cell clones after liver transplantation. The data were produced by immunoSEQ multiplex PCR, yet TCRdb's version contains in-frame clones alone and is incomplete. In the table there are 60,000 or so clones, roughly two thirds of which are singletons. CDR1 and CDR2 from the germline V gene are SGHDN and FVKESK. This CDR3 is 13 amino acids long. Trimming shortened V by 6 bases and J by 10 bases, and 13 bases separated the two germline ends. The chain carries TRBV14 and TRBJ1-6; maybe TRBD1 (5 bases). This receptor was obtained from a human donor who received a liver transplant. The sample here was CD4+ T cells from blood, taken before liver transplant. CDR3 residues: CASSIQGGSPLHF. The CDR3 bases are TGTGCCAGCAGTATCCAGGGAGGCTCACCCCTCCACTTT.